These 20 T cell receptor beta chains came from one sample sequenced in a study of type 1 and type 2 diabetes patients. Amplification started from genomic DNA. A primer set of 30 forward and 13 reverse primers amplified the CDR3. TCRdb reanalysed the multiplex PCR reads using MiXCR and keeps one entry per CDR3 protein. The sample has 270,000 or so distinct CDR3 sequences, approximately 50% seen once. The sample taken for sequencing was peripheral blood mononuclear cells (PBMCs). The receptors shown here come from a man aged 18 to 29 with type 2 diabetes.

This chain uses TRBV7-2 with TRBJ1-2; 7 nucleotides line up with TRBD1. V was clipped by 10 bases and J by 6 bases; unmatched bases: 11. Germline CDR1 and CDR2: SGHTA and FQGNSA. The CDR3 length is 13 residues. CDR3 coding DNA: TGTGCCATCTCAAAGACAGGGAAGGATGGCTACACCTTC. Translating it yields CAISKTGKDGYTF.

The chain carries TRBV7-6 and TRBJ1-2; no reliable D call. Deletions cut 3 bases from V and 5 bases from J, with 16 bases between. The length of the CDR3 is 15 residues. Germline CDR1 is SGHVS and CDR2 is FNYEAQ. Here the CDR3 reads CASSFLVAPLYGYTF. DNA of the CDR3: TGTGCCAGCAGCTTTTTGGTCGCCCCGCTTTATGGCTACACCTTC.

This clonotype occurred many times. The genes are TRBV10-1 and TRBJ2-7; TRBD1 matches 8 bases. Trimming cost V 2 bases and J 3 bases; bases outside gene matches: 0. Germline CDR1 and CDR2: WNHNN and SYGVQD (reference sequence). The CDR3 sequence is 13 residues long. The CDR3 region is CASSEGQGYEQYF. As DNA, the CDR3 is TGCGCCAGCAGTGAGGGACAGGGCTACGAGCAGTACTTC.

This clonotype was found a few times. The rearrangement uses TRBV6-2 or TRBV6-3 and TRBJ1-1; D unresolved. The CDR3 totals 14 residues. Germline V lookup: CDR1 MNHEY, CDR2 SVGEGT. V was clipped by 2 bases and J by 1 base, with 8 bases between them. This chain's CDR3 is CASSYPGRNTEAFF. CDR3 nucleotide sequence: TGTGCCAGCAGTTACCCTGGTCGGAACACTGAAGCTTTCTTT.

V is TRBV7-3 and J is TRBJ2-3; 12 positions agree with TRBD2. CDR3 length: 15 residues. The V gene end was trimmed by 5 bases and the J gene end by 4 bases; junction bases not matched to a gene: 4. Germline CDR1 reads SGHTA; CDR2 reads FQGTGA. The CDR3, as DNA: TGTGCCAGCAGCACTAGCGGGAGGCCCCCAGATACGCAGTATTTT. It yields the protein CASSTSGRPPDTQYF.

This rearrangement joins TRBV10-3 to TRBJ1-5; D ambiguous. Per germline, CDR1 ENHRY and CDR2 SYGVKD. There are 15 residues in the CDR3. V was clipped by 6 bases and J by 7 bases, with 19 bases between them. This CDR3 is CAISDGKGEGQPQHF. In nucleotides, the CDR3 is TGTGCCATCAGCGACGGGAAGGGAGAAGGGCAGCCCCAGCATTTT.

The rearrangement uses TRBV20-1 and TRBJ1-1; D call uncertain. V was trimmed by 6 bases and J by 11 bases, leaving 16 bases between them. The CDR3 runs 11 residues. Germline CDR1 DFQATT, CDR2 SNEGSKA (reference sequence). CDR3 DNA sequence: TGCAGTGCCATCCTTGTCCGTTCGGCTTTCTTT. Translating it yields CSAILVRSAFF.

The gene calls are TRBV18 and TRBJ2-7; TRBD1 might be the D (5 bases). V was pared by 4 bases and J by 3 bases, with 13 bases between. This CDR3 has 14 residues. In germline, CDR1 is KGHSH, CDR2 LQKENI. CDR3 sequence: CASSRPGMSYEQYF. As DNA, the CDR3 is TGTGCCAGCTCACGGCCAGGGATGAGCTACGAGCAGTACTTC.

This clonotype was detected only a few times. V gene TRBV7-6 combines with J gene TRBJ2-5, with 7 bases fitting TRBD2. Looked up from germline, CDR1 is SGHVS and CDR2 is FNYEAQ. The trim removed 4 bases at V and 5 bases at J, leaving 10 bases unmatched. This CDR3 has 15 residues. CDR3 sequence reads: CASSSGRQVGETQYF. DNA for the CDR3: TGTGCCAGCAGCTCCGGGAGGCAGGTTGGTGAGACCCAGTACTTC.

This clonotype was found a few times. The genes are TRBV20-1 and TRBJ2-7, with D unclear. Looked up from germline, CDR1 is DFQATT and CDR2 is SNEGSKA (reference sequence). The CDR3 length is 14 residues. Trimming left V 7 bases short and J 0 bases short, with 16 bases between. The CDR3 DNA follows: TGCAGTGTTCCCGGGTCTTTTAACTCCTACGAGCAGTACTTC. Translation gives CSVPGSFNSYEQYF.

There are a few counts of this clonotype. The V and J genes are TRBV10-3 and TRBJ2-7; the D gene is possibly TRBD1 (5 bases). The ends were cut back, 4 bases at V and 3 bases at J, with 10 bases in the middle. Germline V gene lookup returns CDR1 ENHRY and CDR2 SYGVKD. This CDR3 spans 13 amino acids. The CDR3 DNA reads as TGTGCCATCAGTGTCCAGGGTAACTACGAGCAGTACTTC. Translated, it gives CAISVQGNYEQYF.

The rearrangement uses TRBV19 and TRBJ2-1; 12 bases map to TRBD1. Germline V CDR1 and CDR2: LNHDA, SQIVND (reference sequence). J was trimmed by 7 bases and V by 5 bases; bases with no gene match: 12. The CDR3 is 17 residues long. The CDR3 protein is CASSAGPGQGARNEQFF. CDR3 coding DNA: TGTGCCAGTAGTGCGGGACCGGGACAGGGGGCGCGAAATGAGCAGTTCTTC.

In this sample, this clonotype turned up a few times. The V call is TRBV4-1, the J call TRBJ2-7; tentative D call: TRBD2 (6 bases). CDR1 and CDR2 from the germline V gene are MGHRA and YSYEKL. Trimming stripped 1 base from V and 5 bases from J, with 15 bases between. The CDR3 is 15 amino acids. For the CDR3, the DNA is TGCGCCAGCAGCCAAGGAAAGGACTATCCCGACGAGCAGTACTTC. Translated, it gives CASSQGKDYPDEQYF.

As to this clonotype: One end of the junction fails to match germline, which may point to a read error. The V gene is TRBV6-6, the J gene TRBJ1-1; TRBD1 aligns across 8 bases. The CDR3 extends over 15 amino acids. Germline values: CDR1 MNHNY, CDR2 SVGAGI (reference sequence). CDR3 nucleotides: TGTGCCATCAGTGGGCGGACAGGGATGAACACTGAAGCTTTCTTT. It yields the protein CAISGRTGMNTEAFF.

This chain links TRBV5-1 with TRBJ1-2; 9 bases are shared with TRBD1. V gave up 0 bases and J gave up 4 bases; unmatched junction bases: 4. CDR1 SGHRS and CDR2 YFSETQ come from the germline V gene. The CDR3 runs to 15 residues. DNA for the CDR3: TGCGCCAGCAGCTTGGCAGGACAGGGGACCTATGGCTACACCTTC. Protein sequence: CASSLAGQGTYGYTF.

CDR3: CASRGLAEAFF. DNA of the CDR3: TGTGCCAGCCGAGGGTTGGCTGAAGCTTTCTTT. The rearrangement uses TRBV6-6 and TRBJ1-1; no clear D gene. This CDR3 comprises 11 residues. The V gene lost 8 bases and the J gene lost 6 bases, with 10 bases spanning the gap. The germline V gene has CDR1 MNHNY and CDR2 SVGAGI (reference sequence).

This rearrangement joins TRBV19 to TRBJ2-1; 10 nucleotides agree with TRBD2. Germline CDR1 is LNHDA and CDR2 is SQIVND (reference sequence). With 11 bases clipped from V and 6 bases from J, the junction kept 7 bases outside the gene matches. The CDR3 sequence is 13 residues long. As DNA, the CDR3 is TGTGCCTCCCAGCGGGAGGGTGTCAATGAGCAGTTCTTC. Translating it yields CASQREGVNEQFF.

A few counts support this clonotype. This CDR3 reads CASSPTESSYNSPLHF. DNA for the CDR3: TGTGCCAGCAGCCCAACAGAGAGCTCCTATAATTCACCCCTCCACTTT. This rearrangement joins TRBV7-9 to TRBJ1-6, with D hard to call. The CDR3 sequence is 16 residues long. Germline lookup yields CDR1 SEHNR and CDR2 FQNEAQ (reference sequence). V dropped 5 bases and J dropped 0 bases, with 11 bases sitting between them.

The sample holds a few counts of this clonotype. The chain employs TRBV6-2 or TRBV6-3 and TRBJ2-2; D gene unclear. V was pared by 3 bases and J by 3 bases, with 14 bases between. Germline CDR1 reads MNHEY; CDR2 reads SVGEGT. There are 16 residues in the CDR3. CDR3 in amino acids: CASSYPRGGHTGELFF. CDR3 sequence (DNA): TGTGCCAGCAGTTATCCTAGAGGTGGTCACACCGGGGAGCTGTTTTTT.

This clonotype was detected a few times. This chain joins TRBV7-8 and TRBJ1-2, with unresolved D. V was shortened by 1 base and J by 8 bases, with 14 bases between the two germline ends. Germline CDR1 is SGHVS and CDR2 is FQNEAQ. This CDR3 region has 14 residues. In nucleotides, the CDR3 is TGTGCCAGCAGCTTAGGGGGAGACGTATTGGGCTACACCTTC. This translates into CASSLGGDVLGYTF. Variable domain in full (rest from reference TRBV7-8 and TRBJ1-2): GAGVSQSPRYKVAKRGQDVALRCDPISGHVSLFWYQQALGQGPEFLTYFQNEAQLDKSGLPSDRFFAERPEGSVSTLKIQRTQQEDSAVYLCASSLGGDVLGYTFGSGTRLTVV.